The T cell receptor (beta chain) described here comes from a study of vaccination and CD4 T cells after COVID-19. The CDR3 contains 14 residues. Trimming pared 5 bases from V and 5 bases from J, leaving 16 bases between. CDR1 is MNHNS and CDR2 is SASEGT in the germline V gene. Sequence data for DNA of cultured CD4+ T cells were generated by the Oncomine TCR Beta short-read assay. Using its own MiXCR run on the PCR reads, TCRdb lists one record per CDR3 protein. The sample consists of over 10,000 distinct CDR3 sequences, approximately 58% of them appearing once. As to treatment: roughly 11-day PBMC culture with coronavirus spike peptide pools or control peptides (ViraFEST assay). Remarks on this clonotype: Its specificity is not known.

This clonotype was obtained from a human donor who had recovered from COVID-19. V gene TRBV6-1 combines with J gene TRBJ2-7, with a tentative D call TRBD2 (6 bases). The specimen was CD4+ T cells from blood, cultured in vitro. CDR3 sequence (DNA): TGTGCCAGCAGTACTAGCTGGGGCGAAAACGAGCAGTACTTC. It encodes CASSTSWGENEQYF.